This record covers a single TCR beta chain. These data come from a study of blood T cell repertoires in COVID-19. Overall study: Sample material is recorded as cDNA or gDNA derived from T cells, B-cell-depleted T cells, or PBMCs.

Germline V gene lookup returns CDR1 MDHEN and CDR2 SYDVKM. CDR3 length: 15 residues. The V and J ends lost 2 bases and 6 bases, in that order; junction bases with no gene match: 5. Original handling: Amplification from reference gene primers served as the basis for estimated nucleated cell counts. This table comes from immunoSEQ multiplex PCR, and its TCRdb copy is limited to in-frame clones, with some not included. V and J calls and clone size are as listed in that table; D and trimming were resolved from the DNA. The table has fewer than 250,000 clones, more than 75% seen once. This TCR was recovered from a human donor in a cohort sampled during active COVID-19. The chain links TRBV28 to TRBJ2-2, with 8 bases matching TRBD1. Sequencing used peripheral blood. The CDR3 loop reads CASSLAGGAAGELFF. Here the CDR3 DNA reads TGTGCCAGCAGTTTAGCAGGGGGCGCAGCCGGGGAGCTGTTTTTT.